This T cell receptor (beta chain) was identified in a study of cytomegalovirus exposure and HLA in healthy donors. Study results and limitations: Reportedly, fewer N-insertions than the approximately 680-donor mean appeared in an Asian-associated ancestry cluster in a later analysis. A later analysis linked a missense variant in DCLRE1C to the trimming of TCR beta V and J genes. Earlier findings revealed that most TCR beta V segments proved productive either about 87% or about 30% of the time.

Though probably carrying unrecorded immune exposures, donors were nominally healthy at sampling. As to this clone: Its antigen is unidentified.

Germline V gene lookup returns CDR1 MNHEY and CDR2 SMNVEV (reference sequence). Trimming shortened V by 0 bases and J by 0 bases, and 8 bases separated the two germline ends. The CDR3 loop spans 15 amino acids. Both 60 Vbeta primers and 13 Jbeta primers went into the PCR. Repertoires were generated with immunoSEQ multiplex PCR, while TCRdb's copy carries only in-frame clones and drops some. The sample consists of roughly 99,000 clones, approximately 80% of them appearing once. Sequencing input: PBMCs. The TCR sequence derives from a male donor in good health and CMV-seronegative. The J gene is TRBJ1-1, the V gene TRBV27; D unclear. CDR3 protein: CASSLSRRLNTEAFF. The CDR3 nucleotides are TGTGCCAGCAGTTTATCGAGGAGATTGAACACTGAAGCTTTCTTT.